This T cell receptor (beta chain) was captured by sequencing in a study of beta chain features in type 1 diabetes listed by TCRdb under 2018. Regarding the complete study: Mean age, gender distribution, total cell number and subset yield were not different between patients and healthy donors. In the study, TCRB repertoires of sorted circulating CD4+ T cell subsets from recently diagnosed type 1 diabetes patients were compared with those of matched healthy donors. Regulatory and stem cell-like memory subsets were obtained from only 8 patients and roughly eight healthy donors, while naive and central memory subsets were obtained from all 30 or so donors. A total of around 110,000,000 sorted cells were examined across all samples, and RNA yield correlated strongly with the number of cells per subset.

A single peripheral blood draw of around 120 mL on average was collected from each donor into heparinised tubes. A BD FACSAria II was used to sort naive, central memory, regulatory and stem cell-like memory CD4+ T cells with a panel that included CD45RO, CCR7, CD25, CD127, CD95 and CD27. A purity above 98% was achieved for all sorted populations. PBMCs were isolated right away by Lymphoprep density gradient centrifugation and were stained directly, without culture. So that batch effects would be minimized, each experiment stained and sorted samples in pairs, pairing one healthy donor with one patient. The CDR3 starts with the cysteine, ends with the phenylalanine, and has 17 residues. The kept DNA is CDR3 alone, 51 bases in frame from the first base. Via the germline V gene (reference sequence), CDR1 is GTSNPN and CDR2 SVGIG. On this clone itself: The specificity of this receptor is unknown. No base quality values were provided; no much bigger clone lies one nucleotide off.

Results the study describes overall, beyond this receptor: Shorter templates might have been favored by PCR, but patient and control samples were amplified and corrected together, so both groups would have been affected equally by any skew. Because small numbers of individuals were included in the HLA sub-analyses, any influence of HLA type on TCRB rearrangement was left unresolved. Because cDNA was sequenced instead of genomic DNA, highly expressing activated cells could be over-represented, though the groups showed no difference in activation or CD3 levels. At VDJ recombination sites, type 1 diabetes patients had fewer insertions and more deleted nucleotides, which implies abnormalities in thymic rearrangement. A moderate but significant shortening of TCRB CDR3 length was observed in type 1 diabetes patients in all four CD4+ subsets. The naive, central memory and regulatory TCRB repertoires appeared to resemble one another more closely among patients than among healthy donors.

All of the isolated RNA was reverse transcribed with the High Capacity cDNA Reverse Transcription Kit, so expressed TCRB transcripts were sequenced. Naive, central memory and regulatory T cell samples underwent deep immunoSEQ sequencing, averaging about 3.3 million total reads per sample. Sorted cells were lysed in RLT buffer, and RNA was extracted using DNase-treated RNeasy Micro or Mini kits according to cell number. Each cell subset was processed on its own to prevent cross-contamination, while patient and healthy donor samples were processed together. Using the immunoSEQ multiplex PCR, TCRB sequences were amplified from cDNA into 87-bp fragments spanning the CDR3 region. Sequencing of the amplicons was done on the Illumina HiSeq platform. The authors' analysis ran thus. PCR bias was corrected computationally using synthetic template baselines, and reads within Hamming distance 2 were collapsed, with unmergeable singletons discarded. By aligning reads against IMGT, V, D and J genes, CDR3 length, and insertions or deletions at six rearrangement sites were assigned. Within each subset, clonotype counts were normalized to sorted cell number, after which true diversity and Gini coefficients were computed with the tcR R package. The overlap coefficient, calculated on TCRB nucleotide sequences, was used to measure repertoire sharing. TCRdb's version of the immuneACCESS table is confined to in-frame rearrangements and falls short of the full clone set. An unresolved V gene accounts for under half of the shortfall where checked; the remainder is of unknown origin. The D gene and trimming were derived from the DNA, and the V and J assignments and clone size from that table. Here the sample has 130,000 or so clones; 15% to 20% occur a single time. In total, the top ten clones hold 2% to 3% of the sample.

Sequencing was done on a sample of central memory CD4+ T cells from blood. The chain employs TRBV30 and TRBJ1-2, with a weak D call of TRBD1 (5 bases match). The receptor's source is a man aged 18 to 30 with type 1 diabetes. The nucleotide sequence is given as TGTCCAGATGCAGGGTTTGCTTCGAGGAGAGCTAACTATGGCTACACCTTC. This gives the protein CPDAGFASRRANYGYTF.